This TCR beta chain came from a study of T-cell memory formation after mild COVID-19. Study conclusions and caveats: Within pre-infection memory, some responding clones were found, suggesting cross-reactive memory joined.

This clonotype has at least ten counts. Its antigen remains unknown. With V trimmed by 0 bases and J by 4 bases, 5 bases remained unmatched. CDR3 size: 15 residues. Germline assignment: CDR1 SGHRS and CDR2 YFSETQ. After 5'RACE with constant-segment primers, TCR alpha and TCR beta cDNA libraries carrying sample barcodes and UMIs were obtained. TCRdb re-called the 5' RACE reads through MiXCR, storing one row per CDR3 protein. The sample yields around 140,000 distinct CDR3 sequences, approximately 6% seen once. The genes are TRBV5-1 and TRBJ1-1; 8 bases map to TRBD1. The source material was PBMCs or a T cell subset sorted from them (not recorded which). The sequence was obtained from an adult woman who had mild COVID-19 (a few samples of this study predate the infection). Cell type and time point are not known. The CDR3 loop reads CASSLGDRTSTEAFF. In nucleotides, the CDR3 is TGCGCCAGCAGCTTGGGGGACAGGACCTCCACTGAAGCTTTCTTT.